The clone carrying this T cell receptor (beta chain) was found many times. Its specificity is unknown. These data come from a study of early T cells in non-severe SARS-CoV-2 infection. Study in general: Bulk RNA from unsorted whole blood was sequenced; chains were unpaired. The study's findings and limits: Reliance on VDJdb matching favored anti-spike CD8 responses; private and CD4 specificities were missed.

The TCR library protocol was used to attach unique molecular identifiers. These identifiers were attached to individual cDNA molecules. TCRdb itself ran the 5' RACE reads through MiXCR, one entry per CDR3 protein. The data contain around 63,000 distinct CDR3 sequences, 9% to 10% of them seen just once; the ten biggest clones take up roughly 15%. The V and J ends lost 1 base and 0 bases respectively, with 13 bases between them. The CDR3 covers 17 residues. The origin of this receptor is an adult who was a healthcare worker with PCR-confirmed SARS-CoV-2 infection or an uninfected control (not recorded which). V usage is TRBV12-3 or TRBV12-4 and J usage is TRBJ1-5; no reliable D call. The sample here was whole blood, taken at baseline. This CDR3 is CASSLGSGRHSNQPQHF. In DNA, the CDR3 is TGTGCCAGCAGTTTAGGGTCCGGGAGACATAGCAATCAGCCCCAGCATTTT.